This T cell receptor (beta chain) was profiled in a study of graft-versus-host responses after intestinal transplantation (dated by TCRdb to the early 2020s). Regarding the study in general: The transplants that recipients received were multivisceral, liver-intestinal, or isolated intestinal. Every recipient was given anti-thymocyte globulin induction, followed by about three years of maintenance tacrolimus and steroids. Graft-versus-host and host-versus-graft alloreactive T cell clones were tracked in the graft, circulation and bone marrow after intestinal transplantation using bulk TCR-beta CDR3 sequencing. To identify alloreactive clones, pre-transplant mixed lymphocyte reaction products were sequenced and compared with unstimulated pre-transplant donor and recipient T cells. A cohort of approximately 23 intestinal transplant recipients, including one retransplant, was enrolled, and a few patients lacking pretransplant specimens were excluded. Donor T cell macrochimerism was defined as a peak of at least 4% donor T cells among recipient peripheral blood mononuclear cells. Rather than being sequenced by the commercial service, samples from a few later patients were sequenced in-house on an Illumina MiSeq and processed with MiXCR. Study-wide findings and limitations: Early after transplant, peak levels of circulating GvH clones were associated with declines in HvG clones. GvH clones were found in recipient bone marrow, and some of the GvH clones appeared earlier in ileal mucosa or blood, which is consistent with an intestinal mucosal origin. High GvH to HvG T cell clonal ratios were observed in the allografts of patients with donor T cell macrochimerism. Conclusions were limited by the relatively low number and heterogeneity of intestinal transplant patients.

The time point label of this sample denotes: cells obtained before transplantation from donor or recipient. CD3+CD4+ and CD3+CD8+ populations were FACS-sorted from unstimulated pre-transplant donor and recipient cells taken from spleen or lymph nodes. Library construction relied on the immunoSEQ multiplex PCR assay. For most patients, genomic DNA was isolated with the Qiagen DNeasy Blood and Tissue Kit and shipped frozen to Adaptive Biotechnologies for TCR sequencing. For most patients, genomic DNA was subjected to high-throughput TCR-beta CDR3 sequencing by Adaptive Biotechnologies. As for the authors' bioinformatics: TCR sequencing data were retrieved from Adaptive's ImmunoSEQ software for some 17 patients, whereas a few other patients were processed with MiXCR and VDJtools. To correct CD4 versus CD8 sorting errors, any sequence found in both subsets at a frequency ratio below 5:1 was removed. Because the origin of CDR3 nucleotide sequences shared between donor and recipient could not be assigned, those sequences were removed. At least 2-fold expansion over unstimulated cells and a minimum CFSE-low frequency of 0.002% (template counts) or 0.001% (read counts) were required for clones to be classified as alloreactive. Clones were considered mappable if detected in sequenced pre-transplant spleen, lymph node, or MLR CFSE-low populations of the donor or recipient. The cumulative frequency of alloreactive clones was calculated as a percentage of all sequences, weighted by copy number. TCRdb's version of the immuneACCESS table is confined to in-frame rearrangements and falls short of the full clone set. An unresolved V gene accounts for under half of the shortfall where checked; the remainder is of unknown origin. That table gives V, J and clone size, and the DNA gave D and trimming. The sample yields tens of thousands of clones; about 90% were counted once. The top ten constitute 3.5% to 5% of the sample.

Points on this clone: Its target antigen remains unknown. No base quality information exists; no much larger clone differs at one position.

Including cysteine and phenylalanine, the CDR3 has 14 amino acids. Solely the CDR3 DNA is kept, with 42 bases framed from the first base. Based on the germline V gene, the CDR1 and CDR2 sequences are SGHDN and FVKESK. The trim is 4 bases for V and 3 bases for J, with a gap of 12 bases between the germline ends. This sequence was found in a human donor who was the organ donor for an intestinal transplant. This specimen consisted of unstimulated CD8+ T cells sorted from spleen or lymph node cells, obtained before transplant. This receptor chain uses TRBV14 and TRBJ2-5, with the D segment identity uncertain. The CDR3 in this case is CASSLLPKEETQYF. The DNA is TGTGCCAGCAGCCTACTACCTAAGGAAGAGACCCAGTACTTC.